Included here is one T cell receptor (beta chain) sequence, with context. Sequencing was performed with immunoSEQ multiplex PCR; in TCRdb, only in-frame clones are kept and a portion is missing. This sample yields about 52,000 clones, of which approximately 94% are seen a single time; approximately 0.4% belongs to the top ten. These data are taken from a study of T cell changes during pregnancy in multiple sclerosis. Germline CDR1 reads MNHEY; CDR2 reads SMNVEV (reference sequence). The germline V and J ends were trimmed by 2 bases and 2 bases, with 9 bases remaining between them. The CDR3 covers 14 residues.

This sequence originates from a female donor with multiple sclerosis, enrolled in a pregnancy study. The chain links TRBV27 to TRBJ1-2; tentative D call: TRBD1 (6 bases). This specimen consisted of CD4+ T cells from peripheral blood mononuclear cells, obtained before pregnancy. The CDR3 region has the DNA TGTGCCAGCAGTTTAGACGGACAGAACTATGGCTACACCTTC. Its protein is CASSLDGQNYGYTF.